The T cell receptor (beta chain) under discussion was sequenced for a study of cytomegalovirus exposure and HLA in healthy donors. The study, taken as a whole, reports: Sequencing likely caused a cluster of highly shared sequence variants. CMV serostatus alone was available as immune exposure information.

Both 60 Vbeta primers and 13 Jbeta primers went into the PCR. Generated by immunoSEQ multiplex PCR, the TCRdb table keeps only in-frame clones and is missing some. This sample yields more than 150,000 clones, of which more than 70% are seen a single time; about 7.7% belongs to the top ten. This clone occurred a few times. Its matching antigen is unknown. Although they were nominally healthy when sampled, donors likely had unrecorded immune exposures. Germline values: CDR1 LGHNT, CDR2 FRNRAP. This CDR3 has 15 residues. V gave up 0 bases and J gave up 5 bases, with 13 bases separating them. The V call is TRBV12-5, the J call TRBJ1-1; no clear D. The sequence was obtained from a woman in her thirties or forties in good health and CMV-seropositive. Sequenced input: PBMCs. Here the CDR3 reads CASGLVLSGKTEAFF. CDR3 DNA sequence: TGTGCTAGTGGTTTGGTACTGTCAGGAAAAACTGAAGCTTTCTTT.